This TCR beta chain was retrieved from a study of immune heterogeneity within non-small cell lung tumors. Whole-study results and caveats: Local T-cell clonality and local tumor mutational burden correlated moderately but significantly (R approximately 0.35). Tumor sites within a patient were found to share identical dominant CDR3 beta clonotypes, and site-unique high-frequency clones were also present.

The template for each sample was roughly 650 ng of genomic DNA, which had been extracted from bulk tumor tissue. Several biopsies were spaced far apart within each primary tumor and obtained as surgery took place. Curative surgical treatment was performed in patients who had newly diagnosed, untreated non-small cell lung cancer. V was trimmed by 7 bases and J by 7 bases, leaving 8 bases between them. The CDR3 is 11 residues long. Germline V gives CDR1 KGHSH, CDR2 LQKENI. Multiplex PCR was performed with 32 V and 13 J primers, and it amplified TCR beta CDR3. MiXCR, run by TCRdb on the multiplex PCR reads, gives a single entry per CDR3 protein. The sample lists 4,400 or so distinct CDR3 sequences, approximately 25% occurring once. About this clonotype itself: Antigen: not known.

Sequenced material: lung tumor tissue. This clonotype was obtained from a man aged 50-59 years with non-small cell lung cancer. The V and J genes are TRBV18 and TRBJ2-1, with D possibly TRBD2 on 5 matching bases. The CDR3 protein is CASYRGNEQFF. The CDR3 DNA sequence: TGTGCCAGCTACCGGGGAAATGAGCAGTTCTTC.